The 27 T cell receptor beta chains listed next were all sequenced from one sample in a study of control samples from healthy donors and cancer patients. The table came from immunoSEQ multiplex PCR; TCRdb's copy has only in-frame clones and leaves some out. The sample yields 120,000 or so clones, 75% to 95% seen once. Sequencing used blood. The receptors originated from a man between 18 and 35 years old in good health.

The chain links TRBV7-8 to TRBJ2-1, with D hard to call. Germline V gene sequence: CDR1 SGHVS, CDR2 FQNEAQ. The CDR3 runs to 12 residues. V gave up 4 bases and J gave up 7 bases, with 8 bases separating them. The CDR3, as DNA: TGTGCCAGCAGCTCCCACACTAATGAGCAGTTCTTC. Protein sequence: CASSSHTNEQFF.

This chain connects TRBV23-1 to TRBJ1-1; maybe TRBD1 (6 bases). TRBV23-1 is an ORF, with its function uncertain. The V gene lost 5 bases and the J gene lost 10 bases, with 29 bases spanning the gap. The length of the CDR3 is 17 residues. The CDR3 here is CASSSWGGRRVLESAFF. In DNA form, the CDR3 reads TGCGCCAGCAGTTCATGGGGGGGGCGACGGGTATTAGAGTCAGCTTTCTTT.

This sequence joins TRBV7-2 and TRBJ1-2; D remains ambiguous. Trimming shortened V by 4 bases and J by 0 bases, and 6 bases separated the two germline ends. Germline V gene lookup returns CDR1 SGHTA and CDR2 FQGNSA. CDR3 length equals 13 residues. DNA of the CDR3: TGTGCCAGCAGCTATGGGTCTAACTATGGCTACACCTTC. Protein sequence: CASSYGSNYGYTF.

Concerning this clone itself: Other nucleotide sequences from this sample produce the same CDR3. The chain combines TRBV5-1 with TRBJ2-7; TRBD1 agrees at 10 bases. The CDR3 spans 17 residues. Germline CDR1 SGHRS, CDR2 YFSETQ. V was clipped by 0 bases and J by 6 bases; unmatched bases: 12. The CDR3 nucleotides are TGCGCCAGCAGCTTGGGTGTCGGGGGGGACAGGGGCCCCGAGCAGTACGTC. As protein: CASSLGVGGDRGPEQYV.

The chain joins TRBV6-2 or TRBV6-3 to TRBJ1-1, with a tentative D call TRBD1 (6 bases). The CDR3 sequence is 14 residues long. The V gene's germline CDR1 is MNHEY and CDR2 SVGEGT. V lost 2 bases and J 1 base, leaving 8 bases between the germline ends. The DNA for the CDR3 is TGTGCCAGCAGTTACAGGGGGGCGAACACTGAAGCTTTCTTT. This sequence encodes CASSYRGANTEAFF.

This sequence joins TRBV7-6 and TRBJ1-5; no reliable D call. This CDR3 has 15 residues. V was clipped by 5 bases and J by 4 bases, with 15 bases between them. CDR1 is SGHVS, CDR2 FNYEAQ, per germline. CDR3 residues: CASSPAIGSNQPQHF. In DNA form, the CDR3 reads TGTGCCAGCAGCCCCGCGATCGGATCGAATCAGCCCCAGCATTTT.

The chain combines TRBV20-1 with TRBJ2-1; TRBD1 might be the D (5 bases). Germline V lookup: CDR1 DFQATT, CDR2 SNEGSKA (reference sequence). The CDR3 contains 11 residues. V lost 7 bases and J 9 bases, leaving 13 bases between the germline ends. CDR3 DNA: TGCAGTGTCCCCTTAAGGGGTGAGCAGTTCTTC. This encodes CSVPLRGEQFF.

The CDR3 DNA is TGCGCCAGCAGCCTGTTGACAGGGGCGAGCTCTGGGGCCAACGTCCTGACTTTC. It specifies CASSLLTGASSGANVLTF. V is TRBV5-1 and J is TRBJ2-6; TRBD1 aligns across 8 bases. J gave up 0 bases and V 4 bases, and 9 bases lay outside the gene matches. The CDR3 sequence is 18 residues long. Germline values: CDR1 SGHRS, CDR2 YFSETQ.

The chain has TRBV15 and TRBJ1-3; D uncertain. The length of the CDR3 is 20 residues. The V gene's germline CDR1 is LNHNV and CDR2 YYDKDF (reference sequence). V was pared by 0 bases and J by 0 bases, with 21 bases between. CDR3 in amino acids: CATSRDRYGLEFTSGNTIYF. CDR3 DNA: TGTGCCACCAGCAGAGATCGTTATGGTCTGGAGTTCACCTCTGGAAACACCATATATTTT.

The chain has TRBV21-1 and TRBJ2-3; the D call TRBD1 from the table was never checked on the DNA. TRBV21-1 is classified as a pseudogene. The CDR3 contains 13 residues. In DNA, the CDR3 is TGTGCCAGCAGCTTCCGACAGGCAGATACGCAGTATTTT. Its protein is CASSFRQADTQYF.

The chain employs TRBV12-3 or TRBV12-4 and TRBJ2-5; D may be TRBD2 (6 bases). The V gene lost 6 bases and the J gene lost 4 bases, with 12 bases spanning the gap. CDR3 size: 13 residues. The CDR3 nucleotides are TGTGCCAGCAGACTAGGAGGGACAGAGACCCAGTACTTC. Translation gives CASRLGGTETQYF.

The V and J genes are TRBV29-1 and TRBJ1-1; D is undetermined. This CDR3 contains 13 residues. Trimming left V 3 bases short and J 4 bases short, with 12 bases between. Germline V gene lookup returns CDR1 SQVTM and CDR2 ANQGSEA. The CDR3: CSVDLTRGTEAFF. The CDR3, as DNA: TGCAGCGTTGATCTGACCCGGGGCACTGAAGCTTTCTTT.

This chain connects TRBV10-3 to TRBJ1-1; tentatively, D is TRBD1 (6 bases). Germline lookup yields CDR1 ENHRY and CDR2 SYGVKD. The CDR3 runs 13 residues. The germline V and J ends were trimmed by 6 bases and 2 bases, with 10 bases remaining between them. CDR3 bases: TGTGCCATCAGGCCGACAGGAAACACTGAAGCTTTCTTT. It codes for CAIRPTGNTEAFF.

V gene TRBV18 combines with J gene TRBJ2-7, with D perhaps assigned TRBD1 or TRBD2 (5 bases each). V gave up 3 bases and J gave up 5 bases, with 11 bases separating them. Per the germline V gene, CDR1 is KGHSH and CDR2 is LQKENI. CDR3 length: 13 amino acids. The CDR3 nucleotides read TGTGCCAGCTCACCGTCAGGGAGTGACGAGCAGTACGTC. Translating gives CASSPSGSDEQYV.

The CDR3 sequence is CATSAGLTYEQYV. The CDR3 nucleotides are TGTGCCACCTCAGCCGGGCTTACCTACGAGCAGTACGTC. The J gene is TRBJ2-7, the V gene TRBV6-5; D uncertain. Germline CDR1 and CDR2: MNHEY and SVGAGI. Trimming removed 10 bases from V and 2 bases from J, with 15 bases in between. The CDR3 contains 13 residues.

This chain joins TRBV6-2 or TRBV6-3 and TRBJ1-5; 7 bases line up with TRBD1. The germline V gene has CDR1 MNHEY and CDR2 SVGEGT. V gave up 2 bases and J gave up 2 bases; unmatched junction bases: 0. This CDR3 is 14 amino acids long. CDR3 sequence reads: CASSYTGGNQPQHF. CDR3 DNA sequence: TGTGCCAGCAGTTACACAGGGGGCAATCAGCCCCAGCATTTT.

The rearrangement joins TRBV7-8 to TRBJ1-1; the D is unclear. The V end was cut by 5 bases, the J end by 1 base, with 8 bases between. Per the germline V gene, CDR1 is SGHVS and CDR2 is FQNEAQ. The CDR3 is made up of 13 amino acids. CDR3 DNA sequence: TGTGCCAGCAGCACTGGCCCGAACACTGAAGCTTTCTTT. Protein: CASSTGPNTEAFF.

The V gene is TRBV30, the J gene TRBJ2-2; TRBD1 is a possible D gene (5 bases). The CDR3 length is 14 residues. Germline CDR1 GTSNPN, CDR2 SVGIG (reference sequence). With 2 bases removed from V and 4 bases from J, the gap between germline ends came to 11 bases. CDR3 in amino acids: CAWSMDTVTGELFF. In DNA, the CDR3 is TGTGCCTGGAGTATGGACACCGTCACCGGGGAGCTGTTTTTT.

This rearrangement joins TRBV3-1 (or the pseudogene TRBV3-2) to TRBJ2-3; 13 positions agree with TRBD2. V shed 8 bases and J 6 bases; nucleotides not matched to a gene: 14. The CDR3 is 17 amino acids. The germline V gene encodes CDR1 LGHDT and CDR2 YNNKEL (reference sequence). The DNA for the CDR3 is TGTGCCAGCTCGCCCAATCCCGAGACTAGCGGGGGGGATACGCAGTATTTT. It encodes CASSPNPETSGGDTQYF.

The chain links TRBV30 to TRBJ2-7, with D perhaps given as TRBD1 or TRBD2 (6 bases each). CDR1 is GTSNPN, CDR2 SVGIG, per germline (reference sequence). The V end was cut by 7 bases, the J end by 5 bases, with 18 bases between. The CDR3 totals 13 residues. Here the CDR3 reads CAYQAGTHHEQYV. Here the CDR3 DNA reads TGTGCCTATCAGGCGGGGACACACCACGAGCAGTACGTC.

The gene calls are TRBV19 and TRBJ1-2, with unresolved D. The CDR3 length is 11 residues. Trimming pared 8 bases from V and 6 bases from J, leaving 10 bases between. Germline assignment: CDR1 LNHDA and CDR2 SQIVND (reference sequence). Here the CDR3 DNA reads TGTGCCAGTTTATGGACGGATGGCTACACCTTC. Encoded protein: CASLWTDGYTF.

The chain has TRBV28 and TRBJ1-3; D gene unclear. CDR3 length: 14 amino acids. Germline assignment: CDR1 MDHEN and CDR2 SYDVKM. Trimming removed 7 bases from V and 4 bases from J, with 14 bases in between. CDR3 loop: CASTPDGSGNTIYF. Here the CDR3 DNA reads TGTGCCAGCACTCCGGACGGTTCGGGAAACACCATATATTTT. Based on the CDR3 plus reference TRBV28 and TRBJ1-3, the full variable domain is DVKVTQSSRYLVKRTGEKVFLECVQDMDHENMFWYRQDPGLGLRLIYFSYDVKMKEKGDIPEGYSVSREKKERFSLILESASTNQTSMYLCASTPDGSGNTIYFGEGSWLTVV.

This chain connects TRBV10-1 to TRBJ2-3; TRBD2 matches 7 bases. CDR1 and CDR2 (germline): WNHNN, SYGVQD (reference sequence). This CDR3 is 12 amino acids long. J lost 3 bases, V lost 8 bases, and 2 bases had no gene match. The CDR3 loop is CASRGGTDTQYF. The CDR3 DNA reads TGCGCCAGCCGCGGGGGAACAGATACGCAGTATTTT.

This sequence joins TRBV4-1 and TRBJ1-5, with TRBD1 matching over 7 bases. Germline values: CDR1 MGHRA, CDR2 YSYEKL. The CDR3 is 18 residues long. Trimming cost V 2 bases and J 3 bases; bases outside gene matches: 13. CDR3 region: CASSQWPPADRLNQPQHF. CDR3 DNA sequence: TGCGCCAGCAGCCAATGGCCCCCCGCGGACAGGCTCAATCAGCCCCAGCATTTT.

The genes are TRBV6-5 and TRBJ1-2; D not resolved. Trimming stripped 6 bases from V and 4 bases from J, with 12 bases between. The CDR3 extends over 13 amino acids. The germline V gene has CDR1 MNHEY and CDR2 SVGAGI. The CDR3 sequence: CASSQGRTYGYTF. The DNA of the CDR3 is TGTGCCAGCAGCCAAGGACGGACCTATGGCTACACCTTC.

The gene calls are TRBV11-2 and TRBJ2-2; 8 nucleotides align to TRBD1. V dropped 5 bases and J dropped 2; count of bases not matched to a gene: 4. CDR1 is SGHAT, CDR2 FQNNGV, per germline. The CDR3 contains 15 residues. The CDR3 loop is CASSRGQGNTGELFF. The DNA of the CDR3 is TGTGCCAGCAGCCGTGGACAGGGCAACACCGGGGAGCTGTTTTTT.

The chain uses TRBV5-1 and TRBJ2-1; TRBD2 matches 8 bases. V shed 2 bases and J 0 bases; nucleotides not matched to a gene: 7. This CDR3 has 17 amino acids. Per the germline V gene, CDR1 is SGHRS and CDR2 is YFSETQ. CDR3 coding DNA: TGCGCCAGCAGCTTTAACGGGGGGGCGAGCTCCTACAATGAGCAGTTCTTC. As protein: CASSFNGGASSYNEQFF. The full variable domain, rest sourced from reference TRBV5-1 and TRBJ2-1, is KAGVTQTPRYLIKTRGQQVTLSCSPISGHRSVSWYQQTPGQGLQFLFEYFSETQRNKGNFPGRFSGRQFSNSRSEMNVSTLELGDSALYLCASSFNGGASSYNEQFFGPGTRLTVL.